These T cell receptor beta chains were read from a single sample in a study of PD-L1 blockade in urothelial cancer. Produced via immunoSEQ multiplex PCR; TCRdb's table is partial and in-frame only. This table holds nearly 50,000 clones, 65% to 85% found once. This sample comprised PBMCs, obtained around atezolizumab (anti-PD-L1) treatment. These receptors were obtained from a man between 65 and 80 years old with urothelial cancer. CDR3s include the opening cysteine and the closing phenylalanine or tryptophan. The D gene is left open where the match is weak. Where a row states a size, it is once, few, many or the class of an expanded clone; other rows omit it.

TRBJ2-1	TRBD2	TRBV25-1	few	CATSTSGNEQFF	TGTGCCACCAGTACTAGCGGGAATGAGCAGTTCTTC
TRBJ2-7	TRBD1	TRBV30	.	CAWSLNRGEEQYF	TGTGCCTGGAGTTTAAACAGGGGCGAGGAGCAGTACTTC
TRBJ2-2	.	TRBV6-5	.	CATLGDTGELFF	TGTGCCACTTTAGGGGACACCGGGGAGCTGTTTTTT
TRBJ2-3	TRBD2	TRBV2	once	CASSAGTSGRGDTQYF	TGTGCCAGCAGTGCAGGGACTAGCGGGAGGGGTGATACGCAGTATTTT
TRBJ1-4	TRBD1	TRBV5-1	.	CASSWDRDYEKLFF	TGCGCCAGCAGCTGGGACAGGGATTATGAAAAACTGTTTTTT
TRBJ2-2	.	TRBV27	.	CASSFQAIQTGELFF	TGTGCCAGCAGTTTTCAAGCTATACAGACCGGGGAGCTGTTTTTT
TRBJ2-1	TRBD2	TRBV19	few	CASSIGRGGNEQFF	TGTGCCAGTAGTATTGGGCGCGGGGGAAATGAGCAGTTCTTC
TRBJ1-5	.	TRBV18	once	CASSRESQPQHF	TGTGCCAGCTCAAGGGAGAGTCAGCCCCAGCATTTT
TRBJ2-7	.	TRBV30	few	CACLTSGVEQYF	TGTGCCTGTCTCACGTCGGGGGTCGAGCAGTACTTC
TRBJ1-3	.	TRBV28	.	CASSSGQSSGNTIYF	TGTGCCAGCAGTTCCGGACAGAGCTCTGGAAACACCATATATTTT
TRBJ2-5	TRBD2	TRBV9	few	CASSVAVSGIQETQYF	TGTGCCAGCAGCGTAGCGGTTAGCGGGATCCAAGAGACCCAGTACTTC
TRBJ2-3	TRBD2	TRBV5-4	.	CASSLRGRDKDTQYF	TGTGCCAGCAGCTTGCGCGGGAGGGACAAAGATACGCAGTATTTT
TRBJ2-3	TRBD2	TRBV5-1	.	CASSTGTSGRNTDTQYF	TGCGCCAGCAGCACCGGGACTAGCGGGAGAAACACAGATACGCAGTATTTT
TRBJ1-2	TRBD1	TRBV2	.	CASRQGLGGYTF	TGTGCCAGCAGACAGGGGCTTGGGGGCTACACCTTC
TRBJ2-3	.	TRBV25-1	.	CASSEGLPSGDTQYF	TGTGCCAGCAGTGAAGGGCTTCCGAGTGGGGATACGCAGTATTTT
TRBJ2-7	.	TRBV10-3	.	CAIRGGQGVGDEQYF	TGTGCCATCAGGGGTGGGCAGGGCGTTGGGGACGAGCAGTACTTC